This T cell receptor (beta chain) was retrieved from a study of blood T cell repertoires in COVID-19. Turning to the study itself: COVID-19 samples from acute and convalescent phases originated in the United States, Italy and Spain.

V lost 5 bases, J lost 7 bases, and 5 bases stayed unmatched. This CDR3 contains 14 residues. The germline V gene has CDR1 LGHDT and CDR2 YNNKEL (reference sequence). Original analysis: For nucleated cells, counts were estimated from reference gene primer amplification. Data came from immunoSEQ multiplex PCR; TCRdb stores just in-frame clones and leaves some out. That table is the source of V, J and clone size, and D and trimming were worked out from the DNA. The sample comprises approximately 82,000 clones, over 70% of which are singletons, and about 15% rests with the top ten. The sequencing input was peripheral blood. The receptor was derived from a woman aged 60-75 years with acute or convalescent COVID-19. The V and J genes are TRBV3-1 (or the pseudogene TRBV3-2) and TRBJ1-4; TRBD1 agrees at 9 bases. Here the CDR3 reads CASSTTGGSEKLFF. CDR3 nucleotides: TGTGCCAGCAGCACGACAGGGGGTAGTGAAAAACTGTTTTTT.